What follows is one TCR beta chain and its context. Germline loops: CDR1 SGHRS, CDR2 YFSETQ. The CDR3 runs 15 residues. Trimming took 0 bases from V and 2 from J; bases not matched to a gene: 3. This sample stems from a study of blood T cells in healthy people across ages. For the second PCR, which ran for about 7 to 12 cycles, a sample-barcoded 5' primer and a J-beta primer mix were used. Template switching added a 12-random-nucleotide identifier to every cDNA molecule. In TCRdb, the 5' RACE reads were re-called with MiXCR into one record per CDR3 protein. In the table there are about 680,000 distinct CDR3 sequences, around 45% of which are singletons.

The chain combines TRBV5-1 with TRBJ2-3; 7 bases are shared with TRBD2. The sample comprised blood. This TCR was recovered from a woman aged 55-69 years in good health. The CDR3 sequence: CASSLEAGNTDTQYF. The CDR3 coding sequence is TGCGCCAGCAGCTTGGAAGCGGGAAACACAGATACGCAGTATTTT.